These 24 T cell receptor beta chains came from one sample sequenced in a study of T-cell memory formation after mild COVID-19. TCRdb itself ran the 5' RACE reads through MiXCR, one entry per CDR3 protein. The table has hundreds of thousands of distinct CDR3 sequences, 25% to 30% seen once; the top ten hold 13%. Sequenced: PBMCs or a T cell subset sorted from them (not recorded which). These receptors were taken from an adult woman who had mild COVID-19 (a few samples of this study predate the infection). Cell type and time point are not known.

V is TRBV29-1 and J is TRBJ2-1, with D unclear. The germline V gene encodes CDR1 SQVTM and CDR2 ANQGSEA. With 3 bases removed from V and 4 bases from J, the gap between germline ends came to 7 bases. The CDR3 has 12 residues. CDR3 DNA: TGCAGCGTTGATCGCAGTTACAATGAGCAGTTCTTC. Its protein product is CSVDRSYNEQFF.

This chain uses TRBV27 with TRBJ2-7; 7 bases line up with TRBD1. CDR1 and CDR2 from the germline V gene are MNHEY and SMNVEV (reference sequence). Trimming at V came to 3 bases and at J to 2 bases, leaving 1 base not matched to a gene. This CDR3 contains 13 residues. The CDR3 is CASSFQGAYEQYF. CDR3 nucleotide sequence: TGTGCCAGCAGTTTTCAGGGGGCCTACGAGCAGTACTTC.

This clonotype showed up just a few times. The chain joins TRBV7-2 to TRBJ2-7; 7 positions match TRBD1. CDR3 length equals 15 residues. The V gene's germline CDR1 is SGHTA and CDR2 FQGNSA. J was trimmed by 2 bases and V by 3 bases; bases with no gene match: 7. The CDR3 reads CASSLETGTPYEQYF. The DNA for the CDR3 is TGTGCCAGCAGCTTGGAGACAGGGACCCCCTACGAGCAGTACTTC.

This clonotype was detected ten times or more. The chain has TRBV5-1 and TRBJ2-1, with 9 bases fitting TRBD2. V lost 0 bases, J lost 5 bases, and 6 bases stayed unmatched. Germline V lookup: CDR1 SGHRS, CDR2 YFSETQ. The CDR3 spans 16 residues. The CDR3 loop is CASSLAAGGNDNEQFF. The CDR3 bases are TGCGCCAGCAGCTTGGCGGCGGGAGGGAACGACAATGAGCAGTTCTTC. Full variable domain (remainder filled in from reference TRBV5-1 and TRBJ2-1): KAGVTQTPRYLIKTRGQQVTLSCSPISGHRSVSWYQQTPGQGLQFLFEYFSETQRNKGNFPGRFSGRQFSNSRSEMNVSTLELGDSALYLCASSLAAGGNDNEQFFGPGTRLTVL.

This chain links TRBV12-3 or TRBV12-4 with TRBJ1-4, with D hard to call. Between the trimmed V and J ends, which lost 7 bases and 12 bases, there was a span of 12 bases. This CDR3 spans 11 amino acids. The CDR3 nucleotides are TGTGCCAGCATTTGGCGTGGGGAACTGTTTTTT. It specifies CASIWRGELFF.

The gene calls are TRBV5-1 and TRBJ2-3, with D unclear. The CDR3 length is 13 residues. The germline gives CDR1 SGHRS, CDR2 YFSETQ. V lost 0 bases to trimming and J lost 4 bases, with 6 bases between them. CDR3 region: CASSLVRADTQYF. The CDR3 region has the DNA TGCGCCAGCAGCTTGGTTAGGGCAGATACGCAGTATTTT.

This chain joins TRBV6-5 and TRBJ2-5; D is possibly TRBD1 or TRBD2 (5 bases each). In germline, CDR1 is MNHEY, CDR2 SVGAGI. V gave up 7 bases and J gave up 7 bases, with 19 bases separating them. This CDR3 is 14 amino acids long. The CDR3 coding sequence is TGTGCCAGCACTCAAGCCGGGGCAACGGGGACCCAGTACTTC. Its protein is CASTQAGATGTQYF.

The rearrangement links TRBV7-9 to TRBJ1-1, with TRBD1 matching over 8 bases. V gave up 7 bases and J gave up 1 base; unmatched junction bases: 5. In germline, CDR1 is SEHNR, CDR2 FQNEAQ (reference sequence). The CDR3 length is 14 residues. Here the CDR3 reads CASTHGQGNTEAFF. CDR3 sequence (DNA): TGTGCCAGCACCCACGGACAGGGGAACACTGAAGCTTTCTTT.

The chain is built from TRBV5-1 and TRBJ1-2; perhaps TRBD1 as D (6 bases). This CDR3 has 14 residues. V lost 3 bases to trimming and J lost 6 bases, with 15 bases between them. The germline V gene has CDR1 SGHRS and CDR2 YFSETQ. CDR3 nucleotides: TGCGCCAGCAGCTCCACAGGGCCCCGGGATGGCTACACCTTC. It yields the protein CASSSTGPRDGYTF.

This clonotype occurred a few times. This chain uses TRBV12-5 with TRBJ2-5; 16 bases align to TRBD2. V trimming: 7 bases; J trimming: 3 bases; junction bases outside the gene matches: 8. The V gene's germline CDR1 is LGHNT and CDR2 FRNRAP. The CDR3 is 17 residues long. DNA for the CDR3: TGTGCTAGTGCCTCGGGACTAGCGGGAGGGCCAGAAGAGACCCAGTACTTC. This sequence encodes CASASGLAGGPEETQYF.

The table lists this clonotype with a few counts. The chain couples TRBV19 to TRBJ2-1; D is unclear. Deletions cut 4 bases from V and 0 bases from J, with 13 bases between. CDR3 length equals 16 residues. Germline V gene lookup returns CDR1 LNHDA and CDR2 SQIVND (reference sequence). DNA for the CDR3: TGTGCCAGTAGTAAGTCCGCCCTCAGCTCCTACAATGAGCAGTTCTTC. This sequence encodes CASSKSALSSYNEQFF.

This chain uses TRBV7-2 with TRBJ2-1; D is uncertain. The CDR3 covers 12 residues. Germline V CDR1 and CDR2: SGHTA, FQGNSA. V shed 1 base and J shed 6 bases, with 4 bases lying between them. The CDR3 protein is CASSLELNEQFF. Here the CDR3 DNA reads TGTGCCAGCAGCTTAGAGCTCAATGAGCAGTTCTTC.

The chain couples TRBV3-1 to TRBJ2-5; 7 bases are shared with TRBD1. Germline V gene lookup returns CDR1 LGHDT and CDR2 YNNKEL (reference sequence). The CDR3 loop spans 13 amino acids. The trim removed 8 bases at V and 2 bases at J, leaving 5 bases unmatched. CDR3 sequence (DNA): TGTGCCAGCGCCCTACAGGGGCAAGAGACCCAGTACTTC. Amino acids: CASALQGQETQYF.

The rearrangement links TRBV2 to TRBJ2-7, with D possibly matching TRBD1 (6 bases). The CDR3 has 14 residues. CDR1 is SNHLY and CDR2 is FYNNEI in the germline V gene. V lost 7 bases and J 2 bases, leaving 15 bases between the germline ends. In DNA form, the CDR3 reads TGTGCCAGCATCGACAGGAAGGCCCCCTACGAGCAGTACTTC. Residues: CASIDRKAPYEQYF.

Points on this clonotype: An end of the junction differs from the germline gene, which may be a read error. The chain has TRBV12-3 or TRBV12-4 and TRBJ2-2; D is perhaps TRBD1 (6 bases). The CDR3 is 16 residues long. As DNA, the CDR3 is TGTGCCAGCAGCCCGACGAGACAGGAGAACACCGGGGAGCTGTATTTT. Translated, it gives CASSPTRQENTGELYF.

CDR3 in amino acids: CASSQFGTLYEQYF. In nucleotides, the CDR3 is TGTGCCAGCAGCCAGTTCGGGACTCTTTACGAGCAGTACTTC. The chain links TRBV3-1 to TRBJ2-7; D may be TRBD2 (6 bases). This CDR3 has 14 residues. Germline V lookup: CDR1 LGHDT, CDR2 YNNKEL (reference sequence). The germline V and J ends were trimmed by 3 bases and 4 bases, with 13 bases remaining between them.

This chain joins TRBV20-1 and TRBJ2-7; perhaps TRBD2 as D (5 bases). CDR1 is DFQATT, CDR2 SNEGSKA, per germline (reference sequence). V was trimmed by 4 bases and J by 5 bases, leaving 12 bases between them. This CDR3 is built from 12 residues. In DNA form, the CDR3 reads TGCAGTGCTACCCGACTAAACAACGAGCAGTACTTC. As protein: CSATRLNNEQYF.

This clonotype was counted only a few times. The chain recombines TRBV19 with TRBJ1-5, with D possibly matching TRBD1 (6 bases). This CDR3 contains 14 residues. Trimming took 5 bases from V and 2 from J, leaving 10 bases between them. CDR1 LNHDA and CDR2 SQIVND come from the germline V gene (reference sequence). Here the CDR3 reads CASSSWTGNQPQHF. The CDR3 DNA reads TGTGCCAGTAGTTCCTGGACAGGCAATCAGCCCCAGCATTTT.

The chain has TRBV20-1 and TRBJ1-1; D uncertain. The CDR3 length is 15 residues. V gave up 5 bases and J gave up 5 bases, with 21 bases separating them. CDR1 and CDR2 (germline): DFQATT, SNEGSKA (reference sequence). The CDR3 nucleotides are TGCAGTGCTGGAAGGGCCTCCACTGGAGTTACTGAAGCTTTCTTT. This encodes CSAGRASTGVTEAFF.

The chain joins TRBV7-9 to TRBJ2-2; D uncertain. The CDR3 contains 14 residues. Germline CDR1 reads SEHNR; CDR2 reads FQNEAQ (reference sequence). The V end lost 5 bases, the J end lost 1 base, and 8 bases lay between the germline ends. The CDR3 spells CASSQTMNTGELFF. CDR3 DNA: TGTGCCAGCAGCCAAACCATGAACACCGGGGAGCTGTTTTTT. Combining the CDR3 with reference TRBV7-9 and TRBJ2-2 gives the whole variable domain DTGVSQNPRHKITKRGQNVTFRCDPISEHNRLYWYRQTLGQGPEFLTYFQNEAQLEKSRLLSDRFSAERPKGSFSTLEIQRTEQGDSAMYLCASSQTMNTGELFFGEGSRLTVL.

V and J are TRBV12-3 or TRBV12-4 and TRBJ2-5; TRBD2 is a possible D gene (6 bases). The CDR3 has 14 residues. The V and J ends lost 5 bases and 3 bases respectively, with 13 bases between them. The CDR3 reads CASSTRGGEETQYF. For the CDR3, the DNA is TGTGCCAGCAGTACTAGGGGAGGTGAAGAGACCCAGTACTTC.

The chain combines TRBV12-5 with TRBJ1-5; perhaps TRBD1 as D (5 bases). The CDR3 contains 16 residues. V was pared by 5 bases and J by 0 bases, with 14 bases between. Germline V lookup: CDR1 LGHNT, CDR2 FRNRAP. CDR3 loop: CASGPRQTNSNQPQHF. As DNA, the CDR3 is TGTGCTAGTGGTCCTCGACAGACAAATAGCAATCAGCCCCAGCATTTT.

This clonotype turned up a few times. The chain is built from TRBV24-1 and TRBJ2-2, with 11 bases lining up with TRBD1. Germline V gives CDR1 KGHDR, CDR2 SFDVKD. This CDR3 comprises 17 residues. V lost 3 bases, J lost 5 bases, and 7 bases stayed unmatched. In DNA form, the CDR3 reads TGTGCCACCAGTGATCCGGACAGGGGGCTTGAGACCGGGGAGCTGTTTTTT. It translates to CATSDPDRGLETGELFF.

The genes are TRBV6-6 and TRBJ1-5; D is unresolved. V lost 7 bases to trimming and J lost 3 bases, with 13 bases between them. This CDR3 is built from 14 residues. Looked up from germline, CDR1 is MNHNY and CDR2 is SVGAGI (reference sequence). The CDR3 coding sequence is TGTGCCAGCACGTGGGCGGGGAACAATCAGCCCCAGCATTTT. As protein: CASTWAGNNQPQHF.